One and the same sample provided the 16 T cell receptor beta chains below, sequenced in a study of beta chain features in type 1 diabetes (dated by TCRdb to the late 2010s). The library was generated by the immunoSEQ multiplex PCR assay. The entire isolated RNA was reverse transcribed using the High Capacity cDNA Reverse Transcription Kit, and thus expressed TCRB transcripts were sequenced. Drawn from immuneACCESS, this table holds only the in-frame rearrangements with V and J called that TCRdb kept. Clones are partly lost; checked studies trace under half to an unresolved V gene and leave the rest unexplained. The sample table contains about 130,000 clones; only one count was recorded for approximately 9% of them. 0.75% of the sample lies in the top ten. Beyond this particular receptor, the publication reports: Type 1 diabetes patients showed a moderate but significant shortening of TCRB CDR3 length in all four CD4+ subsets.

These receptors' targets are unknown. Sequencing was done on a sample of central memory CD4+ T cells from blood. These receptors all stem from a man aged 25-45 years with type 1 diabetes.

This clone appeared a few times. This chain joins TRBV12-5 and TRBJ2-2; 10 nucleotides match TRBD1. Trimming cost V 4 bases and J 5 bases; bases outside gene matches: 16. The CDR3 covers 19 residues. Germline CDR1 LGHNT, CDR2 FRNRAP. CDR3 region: CASGSLSIRTGGRTGELFF. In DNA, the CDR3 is TGTGCTAGTGGTTCCCTCTCGATCCGGACAGGGGGACGGACCGGGGAGCTGTTTTTT.

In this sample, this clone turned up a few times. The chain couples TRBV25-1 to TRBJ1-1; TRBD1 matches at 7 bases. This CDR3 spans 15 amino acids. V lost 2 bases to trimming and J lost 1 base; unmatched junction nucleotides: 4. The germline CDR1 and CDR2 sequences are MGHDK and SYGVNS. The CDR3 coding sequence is TGTGCCAGCAGTGAACCGGGACAGAAGAACACTGAAGCTTTCTTT. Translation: CASSEPGQKNTEAFF.

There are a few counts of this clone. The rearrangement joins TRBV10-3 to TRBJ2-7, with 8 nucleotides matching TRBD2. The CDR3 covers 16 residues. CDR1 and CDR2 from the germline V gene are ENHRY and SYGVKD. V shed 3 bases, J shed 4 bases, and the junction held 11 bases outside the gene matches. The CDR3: CAISDAGAGGQYEQYF. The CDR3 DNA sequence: TGTGCCATCAGTGATGCGGGGGCGGGGGGCCAATACGAGCAGTACTTC.

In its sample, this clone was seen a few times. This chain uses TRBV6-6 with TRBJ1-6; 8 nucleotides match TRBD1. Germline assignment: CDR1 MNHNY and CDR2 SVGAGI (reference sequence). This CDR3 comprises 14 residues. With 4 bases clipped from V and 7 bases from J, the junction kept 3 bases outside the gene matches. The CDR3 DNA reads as TGTGCCAGCAGTTGGACAGGGAGCAATTCACCCCTCCACTTT. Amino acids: CASSWTGSNSPLHF.

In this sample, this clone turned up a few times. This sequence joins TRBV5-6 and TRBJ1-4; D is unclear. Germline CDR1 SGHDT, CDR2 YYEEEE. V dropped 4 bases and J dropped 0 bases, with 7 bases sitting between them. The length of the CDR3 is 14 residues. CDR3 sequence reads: CASSPGATNEKLFF. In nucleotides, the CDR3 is TGTGCCAGCAGCCCGGGAGCAACTAATGAAAAACTGTTTTTT.

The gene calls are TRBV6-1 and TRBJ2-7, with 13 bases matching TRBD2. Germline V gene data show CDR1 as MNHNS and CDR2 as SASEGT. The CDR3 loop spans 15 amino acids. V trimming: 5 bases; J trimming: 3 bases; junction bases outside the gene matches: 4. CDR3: CASSSGLAGIYEQYF. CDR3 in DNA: TGTGCCAGCAGTTCGGGACTAGCGGGGATCTACGAGCAGTACTTC.

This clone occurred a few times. CDR3 DNA sequence: TGTGCCAGCAGCTTGGGCCAGGAACTCTCCTACGAGCAGTACTTC. Translation: CASSLGQELSYEQYF. V and J are TRBV5-4 and TRBJ2-7; D unclear. The CDR3 length is 15 residues. Deletions cut 0 bases from V and 0 bases from J, with 10 bases between. Germline V gene data show CDR1 as SGHNT and CDR2 as YYREEE (reference sequence).

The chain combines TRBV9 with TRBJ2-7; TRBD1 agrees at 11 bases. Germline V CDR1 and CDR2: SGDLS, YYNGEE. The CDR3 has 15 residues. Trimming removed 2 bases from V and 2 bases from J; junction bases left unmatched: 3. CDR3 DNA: TGTGCCAGCAGCGTCGGGACAGGGGGGACCTACGAGCAGTACTTC. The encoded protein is CASSVGTGGTYEQYF. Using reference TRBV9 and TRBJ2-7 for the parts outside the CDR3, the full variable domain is DSGVTQTPKHLITATGQRVTLRCSPRSGDLSVYWYQQSLDQGLQFLIQYYNGEERAKGNILERFSAQQFPDLHSELNLSSLELGDSALYFCASSVGTGGTYEQYFGPGTRLTVT.

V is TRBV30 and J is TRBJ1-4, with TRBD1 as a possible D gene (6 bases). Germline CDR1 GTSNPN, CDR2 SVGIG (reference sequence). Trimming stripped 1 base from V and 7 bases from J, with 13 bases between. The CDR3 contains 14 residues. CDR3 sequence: CAWSDDRRVEKLFF. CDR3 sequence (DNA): TGTGCCTGGAGTGACGACAGGCGCGTTGAAAAACTGTTTTTT.

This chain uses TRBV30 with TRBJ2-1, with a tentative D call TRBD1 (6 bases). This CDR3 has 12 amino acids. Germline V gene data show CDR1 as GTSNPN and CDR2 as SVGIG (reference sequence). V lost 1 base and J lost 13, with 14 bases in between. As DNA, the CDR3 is TGTGCCTGGAGTGGGTTTAGGACAGATCAGTTCTTC. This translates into CAWSGFRTDQFF.

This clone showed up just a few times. This chain's CDR3 is CASSRPGRANGYTF. The CDR3 DNA sequence: TGTGCCAGCAGCCGTCCGGGCAGGGCGAATGGCTACACCTTC. V is TRBV6-5 and J is TRBJ1-2, with D possibly being TRBD1 (5 bases). The CDR3 length is 14 residues. The germline V gene has CDR1 MNHEY and CDR2 SVGAGI. V was pared by 6 bases and J by 6 bases, with 17 bases between.

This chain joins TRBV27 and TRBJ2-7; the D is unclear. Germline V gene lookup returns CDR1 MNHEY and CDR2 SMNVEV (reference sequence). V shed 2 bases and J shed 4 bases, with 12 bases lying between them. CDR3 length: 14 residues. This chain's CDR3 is CASSLLGRIYEQYF. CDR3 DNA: TGTGCCAGCAGTTTACTGGGCAGAATATACGAGCAGTACTTC.

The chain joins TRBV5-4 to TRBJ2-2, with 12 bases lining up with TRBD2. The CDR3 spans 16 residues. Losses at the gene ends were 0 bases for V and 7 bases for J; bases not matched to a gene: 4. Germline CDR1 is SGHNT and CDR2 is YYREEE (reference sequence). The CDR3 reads CASSLETSGGGGELFF. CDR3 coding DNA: TGTGCCAGCAGCTTGGAGACTAGCGGGGGCGGCGGGGAGCTGTTTTTT.

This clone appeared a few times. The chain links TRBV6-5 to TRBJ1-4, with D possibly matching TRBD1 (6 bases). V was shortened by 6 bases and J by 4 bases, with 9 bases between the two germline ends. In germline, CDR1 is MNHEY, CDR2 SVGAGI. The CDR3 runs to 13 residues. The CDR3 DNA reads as TGTGCCAGCAGAAGGGGGATTAATGAAAAACTGTTTTTT. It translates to CASRRGINEKLFF.

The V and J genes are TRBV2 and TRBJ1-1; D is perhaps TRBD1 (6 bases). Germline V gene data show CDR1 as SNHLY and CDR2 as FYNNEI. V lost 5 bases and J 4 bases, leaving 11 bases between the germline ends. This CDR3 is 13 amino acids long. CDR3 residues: CASSWTVRTEAFF. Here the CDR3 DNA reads TGTGCCAGCAGTTGGACAGTGCGCACTGAAGCTTTCTTT.

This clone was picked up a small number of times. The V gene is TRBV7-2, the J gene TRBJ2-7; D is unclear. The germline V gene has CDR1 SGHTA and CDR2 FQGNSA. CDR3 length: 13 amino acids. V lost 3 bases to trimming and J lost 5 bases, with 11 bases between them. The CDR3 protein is CASSFPSPDEQYF. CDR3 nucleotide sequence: TGTGCCAGCAGCTTTCCTAGTCCGGACGAGCAGTACTTC.